This T cell receptor (beta chain) came from a study of T cells in Graves' hyperthyroidism and ophthalmopathy. From RNA transcripts, TCR beta CDR3 regions were amplified. Primed by the HTBI set, a first-round RT-PCR was run on the TCR CDR3. Each CDR3 protein is one row after TCRdb ran MiXCR on the multiplex PCR reads. Among hundreds of thousands of distinct CDR3 sequences listed, 22% were seen once. This clonotype has a handful of counts. Germline V gene sequence: CDR1 MNHNS, CDR2 SASEGT. CDR3 length: 13 amino acids. V shed 8 bases, J shed 6 bases, and the junction held 8 bases outside the gene matches.

Sequences were obtained from blood. The clonotype comes from a woman aged 70-85 years with Graves' ophthalmopathy. The genes are TRBV6-1 and TRBJ2-7, with 9 bases fitting TRBD2. The CDR3 DNA reads TGTGCCAGCGAGCCCCTGCGGGAGGGCGAGCAGTACTTC. Translation: CASEPLREGEQYF.